This passage covers 20 T cell receptor beta chains from one sample sequenced in a study of cytomegalovirus exposure and HLA in healthy donors. Both 60 Vbeta primers and 13 Jbeta primers went into the PCR. Profiling relied on immunoSEQ multiplex PCR, and the TCRdb table lists in-frame clones only, not all of them. Counted here are approximately 150,000 clones, around 80% occurring once; the ten biggest clones make up around 14%. The specimen was PBMCs. Receptors were obtained from a woman aged 40-49 years in good health and CMV-seronegative.

This rearrangement joins TRBV19 to TRBJ1-6, with D possibly matching TRBD1 (6 bases). Trimming pared 7 bases from V and 9 bases from J, leaving 13 bases between. CDR1 is LNHDA, CDR2 SQIVND, per germline (reference sequence). The CDR3 runs to 13 residues. The CDR3 reads CASTMGGRSPLHF. The CDR3, as DNA: TGTGCCAGTACCATGGGGGGGCGTTCACCCCTCCACTTT.

In this sample, this clone turned up once. The chain combines TRBV6-5 with TRBJ2-1, with 10 positions matching TRBD2. J lost 8 bases, V lost 6 bases, and 10 bases had no gene match. CDR3 size: 15 residues. Germline CDR1 reads MNHEY; CDR2 reads SVGAGI. This CDR3 is CASSRGLAGVDEQFF. DNA of the CDR3: TGTGCCAGCAGCCGAGGGCTAGCGGGAGTCGATGAGCAGTTCTTC.

The count of this clone is one. The J gene is TRBJ2-2, the V gene TRBV18; possibly TRBD1 for D (5 bases). Trimming removed 1 base from V and 2 bases from J, with 8 bases in between. This CDR3 comprises 15 residues. The germline gives CDR1 KGHSH, CDR2 LQKENI. The CDR3 coding sequence is TGTGCCAGCTCACCACGGGGCGGAAACACCGGGGAGCTGTTTTTT. Its translation: CASSPRGGNTGELFF.

The chain combines TRBV28 with TRBJ2-3; a weak D match, TRBD1 (6 bases). The CDR3 spans 17 residues. Trimming took 4 bases from V and 2 from J, leaving 19 bases between them. Germline CDR1 and CDR2: MDHEN and SYDVKM. The CDR3 loop reads CASSSGVTGVLTDTQYF. The DNA for the CDR3 is TGTGCCAGCAGTTCCGGCGTGACAGGCGTCCTCACAGATACGCAGTATTTT.

This clone was detected only a few times. The genes are TRBV18 and TRBJ1-6, with D unclear. The CDR3 covers 15 residues. Trimming shortened V by 1 base and J by 11 bases, and 15 bases separated the two germline ends. Germline V CDR1 and CDR2: KGHSH, LQKENI. The CDR3 spells CASSPQGIEGAPLHF. The CDR3 DNA is TGTGCCAGCTCACCACAGGGAATCGAGGGTGCACCCCTCCACTTT.

This clone was detected a few times. The chain employs TRBV11-1 and TRBJ2-6; 7 bases are a match to TRBD1. Germline loops: CDR1 SGHAT, CDR2 FQDESV (reference sequence). The CDR3 consists of 17 residues. The J segment lost 0 bases and the V segment lost 5 bases, leaving 7 bases of the junction unmatched. CDR3 protein: CASSPRTGSSGANVLTF. In nucleotides, the CDR3 is TGTGCCAGCAGCCCTCGGACAGGTAGCTCTGGGGCCAACGTCCTGACTTTC.

This sequence joins TRBV6-4 and TRBJ2-7, with TRBD2 identical over 11 bases. From germline, CDR1 is MRHNA and CDR2 SNTAGT. This CDR3 comprises 17 residues. V lost 7 bases and J lost 5; bases outside the gene matches: 16. CDR3 sequence reads: CASTTLGLAGGLNEQYF. The CDR3 DNA is TGTGCCAGCACCACCCTGGGGCTAGCGGGGGGTCTAAACGAGCAGTACTTC.

The chain combines TRBV19 with TRBJ2-1, with D possibly matching TRBD2 (6 bases). Trimming cost V 7 bases and J 4 bases, with 20 bases left between them. This CDR3 is built from 16 residues. Germline V gives CDR1 LNHDA, CDR2 SQIVND (reference sequence). CDR3 sequence reads: CASTPPGASEYNEQFF. CDR3 bases: TGTGCCAGTACCCCCCCAGGCGCTAGCGAGTACAATGAGCAGTTCTTC.

The chain carries TRBV6-6 and TRBJ2-1; a possible D gene is TRBD2 (5 bases). V shed 2 bases and J shed 8 bases, with 13 bases lying between them. CDR3 size: 14 residues. The V gene's germline CDR1 is MNHNY and CDR2 SVGAGI (reference sequence). The CDR3 is CASSYTRTGYEQFF. The CDR3 nucleotides are TGTGCCAGCAGTTACACCCGGACTGGGTATGAGCAGTTCTTC.

This clone is a singleton in its sample. Other DNA sequences in this sample translate to the same CDR3. The rearrangement uses TRBV15 and TRBJ2-7; 10 nucleotides match TRBD2. CDR3 length equals 17 residues. Germline V gives CDR1 LNHNV, CDR2 YYDKDF (reference sequence). After removal of 0 bases from V and 4 bases from J, the junction contained 9 bases not matched to a gene. Here the CDR3 DNA reads TGTGCCACCAGCAGAGAGTTGCCTAGCGGGGGACGATACGAGCAGTACTTC. It specifies CATSRELPSGGRYEQYF.

Comment on this clone: One end of the junction does not line up with germline, which may come from a read error. This sequence joins TRBV4-1 and TRBJ2-1; possibly TRBD1 for D (6 bases). The CDR3 has 16 residues. CDR1 and CDR2 (germline): MGHRA, YSYEKL. The CDR3 reads CASTQGQKASYNEQFF. The CDR3 DNA is TGCGCCAGCACCCAAGGACAGAAAGCCTCCTACAATGAGCAGTTCTTC.

The chain recombines TRBV2 with TRBJ1-2; possibly TRBD1 for D (5 bases). The CDR3 has 14 amino acids. CDR1 and CDR2 from the germline V gene are SNHLY and FYNNEI. Trimming took 0 bases from V and 4 from J, leaving 9 bases between them. The CDR3 nucleotides read TGTGCCAGCAGTGAAGCGCTTGACAGCTATGGCTACACCTTC. It encodes CASSEALDSYGYTF.

This clone turned up a few times. V usage is TRBV7-3 and J usage is TRBJ2-7, with a possible D match to TRBD1 (6 bases). This CDR3 has 15 residues. Trimming removed 5 bases at V and 0 bases at J, with 14 bases between. CDR1 is SGHTA, CDR2 FQGTGA, per germline. Written as DNA, the CDR3 is TGTGCCAGCAGCAAAGACGGCAGGGGCTCCTACGAGCAGTACTTC. It specifies CASSKDGRGSYEQYF.

The CDR3 sequence: CSVGGINEQYF. The CDR3 DNA sequence: TGCAGCGTTGGGGGCATCAACGAGCAGTACTTC. The chain combines TRBV29-1 with TRBJ2-7; D may be TRBD1 (5 bases). The CDR3 is 11 residues long. V dropped 4 bases and J dropped 5 bases, with 9 bases sitting between them. From germline, CDR1 is SQVTM and CDR2 ANQGSEA.

The V call is TRBV7-3, the J call TRBJ2-5; 10 positions agree with TRBD2. The V gene's germline CDR1 is SGHTA and CDR2 FQGTGA. V lost 5 bases and J lost 4; bases outside the gene matches: 7. The CDR3 loop spans 15 amino acids. CDR3 nucleotide sequence: TGTGCCAGCAGCCCCAGCGGGGGGGTGGCAGAGACCCAGTACTTC. Protein sequence: CASSPSGGVAETQYF.

The CDR3 nucleotides are TGTGCCAGCAGAGCTGACGGGGTTTTCACAGATACGCAGTATTTT. Its translation is CASRADGVFTDTQYF. V usage is TRBV28 and J usage is TRBJ2-3; TRBD2 is a possible D gene (5 bases). Germline CDR1 is MDHEN and CDR2 is SYDVKM. The length of the CDR3 is 15 residues. V was shortened by 6 bases and J by 2 bases, with 15 bases between the two germline ends.

The DNA of the CDR3 is TGTGCCAGCAGTTCTCCGACAGGGGGAAAAAATGAAAAACTGTTTTTT. This translates into CASSSPTGGKNEKLFF. V usage is TRBV6-6 and J usage is TRBJ1-4; 9 positions agree with TRBD1. The CDR3 sequence is 16 residues long. The ends lost 4 bases at V and 5 bases at J; junction bases unmatched: 8. Germline CDR1 and CDR2: MNHNY and SVGAGI (reference sequence).

This clone turned up a few times. This chain uses TRBV4-3 with TRBJ2-1; D is uncertain. CDR1 and CDR2 from the germline V gene are LGHNA and YSLEER. The CDR3 has 15 amino acids. Trimming took 0 bases from V and 8 from J, leaving 14 bases between them. Here the CDR3 reads CASSQDTMWSDEQFF. The CDR3 nucleotides read TGCGCCAGCAGCCAAGACACAATGTGGAGCGATGAGCAGTTCTTC.

This chain connects TRBV6-5 to TRBJ1-1, with 7 nucleotides matching TRBD1. Germline V gene data show CDR1 as MNHEY and CDR2 as SVGAGI. The trim removed 7 bases at V and 0 bases at J, leaving 2 bases unmatched. The CDR3 totals 13 residues. The chain's CDR3 is CASKGTVNTEAFF. The DNA for the CDR3 is TGTGCCAGCAAAGGGACAGTGAACACTGAAGCTTTCTTT.

This clone was found a few times. V and J are TRBV6-6 and TRBJ2-7; D remains ambiguous. Germline V gene sequence: CDR1 MNHNY, CDR2 SVGAGI (reference sequence). V was trimmed by 8 bases and J by 0 bases, leaving 5 bases between them. The CDR3 is 11 amino acids. The CDR3 here is CASRSSYEQYF. CDR3 DNA sequence: TGTGCCAGCCGGTCCTCCTACGAGCAGTACTTC.